Following are 23 T cell receptor beta chains from one sample sequenced in a study of liver allograft versus peripheral blood T cells. Study-wide background: Transplanted-liver T cell receptor repertoires were compared with recipients' peripheral blood repertoires.

TCRdb re-analysed the reads in MiXCR, keeping a single row per CDR3 protein. There are fewer than 9,500 distinct CDR3 sequences in the sample; approximately 16% occur only once, and approximately 1.8% lies in the top ten. These receptors originate from a human patient who had a liver transplant. Some T cells may be the graft donor's.

The CDR3 DNA reads TGTGCCAGCAGCCCAAGCGGGGTCTATGGCTACACCTTC. Protein product: CASSPSGVYGYTF. V is TRBV3-1 and J is TRBJ1-2; no reliable D call. CDR1 LGHDT and CDR2 YNNKEL come from the germline V gene (reference sequence). Trimming took 4 bases from V and 4 from J, leaving 10 bases between them. This CDR3 contains 13 residues.

Judged by abundance, this clonotype is medium-sized (0.01 to 0.1%). This sequence joins TRBV5-6 and TRBJ1-2; D is uncertain. The V and J ends lost 0 bases and 3 bases respectively, with 3 bases between them. The CDR3 has 12 amino acids. CDR1 and CDR2 from the germline V gene are SGHDT and YYEEEE. For the CDR3, the DNA is TGTGCCAGCAGCTTGGAAGACTATGGCTACACCTTC. Encoded protein: CASSLEDYGYTF.

The sample holds a few counts of this clonotype. The V and J genes are TRBV5-5 and TRBJ1-5; D not resolved. CDR3 size: 13 residues. Between the trimmed V and J ends, which lost 1 base and 3 bases, there was a span of 5 bases. CDR1 is SGHKS, CDR2 YYEKEE, per germline (reference sequence). For the CDR3, the DNA is TGTGCCAGCAGCTTGTTTCTCAATCAGCCCCAGCATTTT. It codes for CASSLFLNQPQHF.

This clonotype is labeled medium-sized. The chain carries TRBV18 and TRBJ1-1, with 9 bases matching TRBD1. V was pared by 3 bases and J by 2 bases, with 4 bases of the junction left unmatched. CDR1 is KGHSH, CDR2 LQKENI, per germline. The length of the CDR3 is 15 residues. CDR3 in DNA: TGTGCCAGCTCACCCCGGGACAGGGTCAACACTGAAGCTTTCTTT. Translating gives CASSPRDRVNTEAFF. The entire variable domain, with the rest obtained from reference TRBV18 and TRBJ1-1, is as follows: NAGVMQNPRHLVRRRGQEARLRCSPMKGHSHVYWYRQLPEEGLKFMVYLQKENIIDESGMPKERFSAEFPKEGPSILRIQQVVRGDSAAYFCASSPRDRVNTEAFFGQGTRLTVV.

By share, this clonotype ranks as medium-sized. V usage is TRBV19 and J usage is TRBJ1-2; 7 nucleotides agree with TRBD1. CDR3 length: 16 residues. Unmatched junction bases numbered 15, after V lost 7 bases and J lost 4 bases. Germline V gene sequence: CDR1 LNHDA, CDR2 SQIVND (reference sequence). Written as DNA, the CDR3 is TGTGCCAGTACCTCCAATTTGGACAGGACAAGCTATGGCTACACCTTC. Translating it yields CASTSNLDRTSYGYTF. The full variable domain, rest sourced from reference TRBV19 and TRBJ1-2, is DGGITQSPKYLFRKEGQNVTLSCEQNLNHDAMYWYRQDPGQGLRLIYYSQIVNDFQKGDIAEGYSVSREKKESFPLTVTSAQKNPTAFYLCASTSNLDRTSYGYTFGSGTRLTVV.

This clonotype was recorded a few times. The CDR3 reads CASSITQIPQYF. In nucleotides, the CDR3 is TGTGCCAGTAGTATCACCCAGATACCGCAGTATTTT. This rearrangement joins TRBV19 to TRBJ2-3; D is uncertain. The CDR3 covers 12 residues. V lost 3 bases and J 10 bases, leaving 11 bases between the germline ends. Germline CDR1 and CDR2: LNHDA and SQIVND (reference sequence).

The sample holds many counts of this clonotype. This chain joins TRBV6-5 and TRBJ1-1; perhaps TRBD1 as D (5 bases). CDR1 MNHEY and CDR2 SVGAGI come from the germline V gene. CDR3 length equals 12 residues. V was trimmed by 6 bases and J by 7 bases, leaving 12 bases between them. CDR3 coding DNA: TGTGCCAGCAGAGTCGGACACAGTGAAGCTTTCTTT. It yields the protein CASRVGHSEAFF.

Here the CDR3 reads CATSTPTGRGDTQYF. The CDR3, as DNA: TGTGCCACCAGCACCCCTACAGGGAGGGGGGATACGCAGTATTTT. The chain couples TRBV15 to TRBJ2-3, with D perhaps TRBD2 (7 bases). The V end was cut by 4 bases, the J end by 6 bases, with 17 bases between. Germline V gene lookup returns CDR1 LNHNV and CDR2 YYDKDF (reference sequence). This CDR3 is 15 amino acids long.

This clonotype was recorded at least ten times. CDR3 sequence: CASRLTGNTEAFF. CDR3 nucleotide sequence: TGTGCCAGCAGACTAACCGGGAACACTGAAGCTTTCTTT. The genes are TRBV6-5 and TRBJ1-1; D remains unclear. The germline V gene encodes CDR1 MNHEY and CDR2 SVGAGI. V was shortened by 6 bases and J by 1 base, with 9 bases between the two germline ends. This CDR3 region has 13 residues.

The chain uses TRBV7-9 and TRBJ2-1, with 10 bases that match TRBD2. This CDR3 has 14 residues. J was trimmed by 8 bases and V by 8 bases; bases with no gene match: 9. Germline loops: CDR1 SEHNR, CDR2 FQNEAQ (reference sequence). DNA of the CDR3: TGTGCCAGCGCAACTAGCGGGGCTTGGGATGAGCAGTTCTTC. Translation: CASATSGAWDEQFF.

The gene calls are TRBV12-3 or TRBV12-4 and TRBJ1-1, with D perhaps TRBD1 (6 bases). This CDR3 contains 15 residues. V lost 5 bases, J lost 5 bases, and 18 bases lay in between. The CDR3 DNA sequence: TGTGCCAGCAGTAACCCTCGGGGGCGCCGGACTGAAGCTTTCTTT. Its translation is CASSNPRGRRTEAFF.

About this clonotype itself: A much larger clone sits a single nucleotide away, making a read error possible. The chain uses TRBV5-4 and TRBJ1-1; 7 bases map to TRBD1. Germline CDR1 reads SGHNT; CDR2 reads YYREEE (reference sequence). This CDR3 has 13 residues. CDR3 loop: CASRLGQKGEAFF. Here the CDR3 DNA reads TGTGCCAGCAGATTGGGACAGAAAGGGGAAGCTTTCTTT.

This clonotype was seen ten or more times. This chain joins TRBV6-5 and TRBJ1-1; D may be TRBD1 (5 bases). CDR1 MNHEY and CDR2 SVGAGI come from the germline V gene. This CDR3 is built from 13 residues. The ends were cut back, 10 bases at V and 0 bases at J, with 12 bases in the middle. DNA for the CDR3: TGTGCCACCCGACAGTACATGAACACTGAAGCTTTCTTT. Translated, it gives CATRQYMNTEAFF.

The genes are TRBV12-3 or TRBV12-4 and TRBJ1-6, with 9 bases that match TRBD1. V was clipped by 5 bases and J by 10 bases; unmatched bases: 9. The CDR3 spans 15 residues. The CDR3 loop reads CASSPRTGVGSPLHF. The DNA for the CDR3 is TGTGCCAGCAGTCCCCGGACAGGGGTAGGGTCACCCCTCCACTTT.

This clonotype is medium-sized within its sample. V usage is TRBV12-3 or TRBV12-4 and J usage is TRBJ1-4; D is unresolved. CDR3 length: 16 residues. The ends were cut back, 6 bases at V and 5 bases at J, with 19 bases in the middle. Written as DNA, the CDR3 is TGTGCCAGCAGCCCCTCTCTGGGAGGGATAAATGAAAAACTGTTTTTT. As protein: CASSPSLGGINEKLFF.

This clonotype has only a few counts. The rearrangement uses TRBV20-1 and TRBJ1-2, with TRBD1 matching 7 bases. Germline CDR1 and CDR2: DFQATT and SNEGSKA (reference sequence). The CDR3 is 13 amino acids. The V and J ends lost 1 base and 6 bases, in that order; junction bases with no gene match: 5. For the CDR3, the DNA is TGCAGTGCTAGAGCCGGGACAGCAGATGGCTACACCTTC. It encodes CSARAGTADGYTF.

The rearrangement uses TRBV20-1 and TRBJ1-3; D not certain. V gave up 1 base and J gave up 4 bases, with 5 bases separating them. Germline V CDR1 and CDR2: DFQATT, SNEGSKA (reference sequence). The CDR3 loop spans 12 amino acids. CDR3 loop: CSARGTGNTIYF. DNA for the CDR3: TGCAGTGCTAGAGGGACCGGAAACACCATATATTTT.

On this clonotype itself: This may come from a read error, since a much larger clone is one base off. The chain's CDR3 is CASFGSNYGYTF. CDR3 DNA: TGTGCCAGCTTTGGAAGTAACTATGGCTACACCTTC. This rearrangement joins TRBV6-5 to TRBJ1-2; D call uncertain. Germline lookup yields CDR1 MNHEY and CDR2 SVGAGI. The length of the CDR3 is 12 residues. Trimming pared 8 bases from V and 1 base from J, leaving 8 bases between.

At least ten counts were recorded for this clonotype. V and J are TRBV6-5 and TRBJ2-7; 7 bases are shared with TRBD1. Germline-derived CDR1 and CDR2 are MNHEY and SVGAGI. The trim removed 3 bases at V and 4 bases at J, leaving 3 bases unmatched. The CDR3 sequence is 13 residues long. CDR3 coding DNA: TGTGCCAGCAGTTATGACAGGGAGTACGAGCAGTACTTC. This translates into CASSYDREYEQYF.

This clonotype is labeled as medium-sized (0.01 to 0.1%). The chain combines TRBV6-1 with TRBJ2-1; 7 nucleotides line up with TRBD2. V was clipped by 11 bases and J by 7 bases; unmatched bases: 8. Germline V lookup: CDR1 MNHNS, CDR2 SASEGT. The length of the CDR3 is 12 residues. The CDR3: CAGGGLSNEQFF. Written as DNA, the CDR3 is TGTGCCGGGGGGGGACTGTCTAATGAGCAGTTCTTC.

This clonotype was seen ten or more times. V is TRBV19 and J is TRBJ1-5; D is ambiguous. This CDR3 region has 15 residues. Per germline, CDR1 LNHDA and CDR2 SQIVND (reference sequence). V was cut by 1 base and J by 0 bases, with 7 bases left in between. CDR3 nucleotides: TGTGCCAGTAGTATAGGGCAGTTTAGCAATCAGCCCCAGCATTTT. This translates into CASSIGQFSNQPQHF.

This clonotype is labeled as medium-sized (0.01 to 0.1%). V is TRBV12-3 or TRBV12-4 and J is TRBJ1-2; D is undetermined. V shed 1 base and J shed 2 bases, with 8 bases lying between them. CDR3 length: 14 residues. CDR3 region: CASSLVQPNYGYTF. The CDR3 DNA reads as TGTGCCAGCAGTTTAGTACAGCCGAACTATGGCTACACCTTC.

This clonotype has a handful of counts. This chain connects TRBV9 to TRBJ2-7; D ambiguous. Germline V gene sequence: CDR1 SGDLS, CDR2 YYNGEE. Trimming removed 4 bases from V and 4 bases from J, with 18 bases in between. The CDR3 is 15 amino acids. In DNA form, the CDR3 reads TGTGCCAGCAGCCCCTCGGCATTCGTACGGTACGAGCAGTACTTC. Residues: CASSPSAFVRYEQYF.